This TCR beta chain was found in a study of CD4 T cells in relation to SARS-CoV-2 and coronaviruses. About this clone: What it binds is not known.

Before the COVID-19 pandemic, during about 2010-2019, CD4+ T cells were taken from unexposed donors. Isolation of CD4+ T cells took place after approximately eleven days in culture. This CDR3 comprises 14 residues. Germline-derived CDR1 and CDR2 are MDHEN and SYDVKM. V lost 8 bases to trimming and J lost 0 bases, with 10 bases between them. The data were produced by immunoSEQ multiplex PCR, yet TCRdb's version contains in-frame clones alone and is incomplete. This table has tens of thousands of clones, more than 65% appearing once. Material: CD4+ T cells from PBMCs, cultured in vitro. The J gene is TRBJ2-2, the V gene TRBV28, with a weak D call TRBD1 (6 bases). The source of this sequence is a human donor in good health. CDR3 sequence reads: CASGTTTNTGELFF. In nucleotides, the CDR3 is TGTGCCAGCGGGACAACAACGAACACCGGGGAGCTGTTTTTT.